Listed below are T cell receptor beta chains from one sample, sequenced in a study of T cell responses to AZD1222 COVID-19 vaccine. Repertoires were generated with immunoSEQ multiplex PCR, while TCRdb's copy carries only in-frame clones and drops some. The sample records about 83,000 clones, 86% being singletons. Here the sequenced sample was peripheral blood, taken on day 0 of AZD1222 vaccination. These receptors were collected from an adult in good health. Both conserved end residues are part of each CDR3. The D gene is left open where the match is weak. Size is stated for part of the rows, as once, few or many counts, or as a class when the clone is expanded.

d_gene	j_gene	abundance	v_gene	CDR3nt	CDR3aa
TRBD1	TRBJ1-1	NA	TRBV7-3	TGTGCCAGCAGCTTTCAGGGGGCAGGGAAGGAAGCTTTCTTT	CASSFQGAGKEAFF
NA	TRBJ2-1	NA	TRBV20-1	TGCAGTGGAGTGACAGGAGATGAGCAGTTCTTC	CSGVTGDEQFF
TRBD1	TRBJ1-2	NA	TRBV29-1	TGCAGCGCCCAGATCCCCTTTGACAGGGCCTATGGCTACACCTTC	CSAQIPFDRAYGYTF
NA	TRBJ1-3	NA	TRBV5-1	TGCGCCAGCACCCAAGGCCCCTTCTCTGGAAACACCATATATTTT	CASTQGPFSGNTIYF
TRBD1	TRBJ2-7	many	TRBV5-1	TGCGCCAGCAGCTTGGGAGGGGGCGGCTCCTACGAGCAGTACTTC	CASSLGGGGSYEQYF
TRBD1	TRBJ2-7	NA	TRBV19	TGTGCCAGTAGTAGCCGAGGGCAGGGGGACTACGAGCAGTACTTC	CASSSRGQGDYEQYF
NA	TRBJ2-7	NA	TRBV4-2	TGTGCCAGCAGCCCGCTGGTGCGGGACTCCTACGAGCAGTACTTC	CASSPLVRDSYEQYF
TRBD1	TRBJ1-3	NA	TRBV15	TGTGCCACCAGCAGAGATCTCACAGGGGGCTATGGAAACACCATATATTTT	CATSRDLTGGYGNTIYF
NA	TRBJ2-3	NA	TRBV3-1/TRBV3-2	TGTGCCAGCAGCTTGACCCCAGGGGAAACAGATACGCAGTATTTT	CASSLTPGETDTQYF
TRBD2	TRBJ2-1	NA	TRBV6-2/TRBV6-3	TGTGCCAGCAGTTACTCCCTAGCGGGGGTACTTAGCTCCTACAATGAGCAGTTCTTC	CASSYSLAGVLSSYNEQFF
TRBD1	TRBJ2-1	once	TRBV7-2	TGTGCCAGCAGCGCCGCTGGACAGGGAACGAATGAGCAGTTCTTC	CASSAAGQGTNEQFF
NA	TRBJ2-7	NA	TRBV9	TGTGCCAGCAGCGTAGGGGTCACCCGGTCAGGGGCTCACGAGCAGTACTTC	CASSVGVTRSGAHEQYF
TRBD1	TRBJ2-1	NA	TRBV7-2	TGTGCCAGCACCCCCGTCCCAGGGGGTAGGAGTGAGCAGTTCTTC	CASTPVPGGRSEQFF
NA	TRBJ1-1	NA	TRBV30	TGTGCCTGGATGGGAGGGGGGAACACTGAAGCTTTCTTT	CAWMGGGNTEAFF
NA	TRBJ1-2	NA	TRBV12-5	TGTGCTAGTGGACCGTTTCAGAACTATGGCTACACCTTC	CASGPFQNYGYTF
NA	TRBJ2-7	NA	TRBV28	TGTGCCAGCAGTGTGGGGAGGTCCTACGAGCAGTACTTC	CASSVGRSYEQYF
NA	TRBJ1-1	NA	TRBV7-3	TGTGCCAGCAGCCCCTCGACCGCTAACACTGAAGCTTTCTTT	CASSPSTANTEAFF
NA	TRBJ2-3	NA	TRBV4-3	TGCGCCAGCGGAGAGGGTAGCGGAGATACGCAGTATTTT	CASGEGSGDTQYF
TRBD1	TRBJ2-5	NA	TRBV7-7	TGTGCTAGCAGCCAGGGGACAGGGGTCCAAGAGACCCAGTACTTC	CASSQGTGVQETQYF
NA	TRBJ2-5	NA	TRBV10-1	TGCGCCAGCAGTGTCGGGACAGCGGGGGAGACCCAGTACTTC	CASSVGTAGETQYF
TRBD1	TRBJ1-1	NA	TRBV3-1/TRBV3-2	TGTGCCAGCAGCCAGGACAGGGACAGGCTCCAAGCTTTCTTT	CASSQDRDRLQAFF
TRBD2	TRBJ2-7	NA	TRBV5-1	TGCGCCAGCAGCGTTCTTCCGGGGGGCTACGAGCAGTACTTC	CASSVLPGGYEQYF
NA	TRBJ1-1	NA	TRBV2	TGTGCCAGGCAGGGGTTTGTGAACACTGAAGCTTTCTTT	CARQGFVNTEAFF
TRBD1	TRBJ2-7	NA	TRBV30	TGTGCCTGGAGTACAGGGGGGTCCTACGAGCAGTACTTC	CAWSTGGSYEQYF
TRBD1	TRBJ1-4	NA	TRBV24-1	TGTGCCACCAGGGGTCGACAGGGGGCAGCTAATGAAAAACTGTTTTTT	CATRGRQGAANEKLFF
TRBD1	TRBJ2-2	NA	TRBV27	TGTGCCAGCAGGCCCCCCAGGGGGTTCGGGGCCGGGGAGCTGTTTTTT	CASRPPRGFGAGELFF
NA	TRBJ1-1	NA	TRBV10-2	TGCGCCAGCAGGAAGAACACTGAAGCTTTCTTT	CASRKNTEAFF
TRBD1	TRBJ2-7	NA	TRBV6-2/TRBV6-3	TGTGCCAGCAGTTACACCGGGCCCGACAGGGGCTACGAGCAGTACTTC	CASSYTGPDRGYEQYF
TRBD1	TRBJ1-2	once	TRBV5-6	TGTGCCAGCAGCTCGCCTCGGGCGGACAGGAACTATGGCTACACCTTC	CASSSPRADRNYGYTF
NA	TRBJ1-2	NA	TRBV11-2	TGTGCCAGCAGTTCTCCAACAGGGACCTATGGCTACACCTTC	CASSSPTGTYGYTF
NA	TRBJ1-2	NA	TRBV5-1	TGCGCCAGCAGCAGGGACACGGCTTCGGGAGGCTACACCTTC	CASSRDTASGGYTF
NA	TRBJ2-3	NA	TRBV6-2/TRBV6-3	TGTGCCAGCAGTCCCCGGAGAGGCCTTAGCACAGATACGCAGTATTTT	CASSPRRGLSTDTQYF
NA	TRBJ1-1	NA	TRBV24-1	TGTGCCACCAGTGACTTGCCGGACCGTGGGTGGGAAGCTTTCTTT	CATSDLPDRGWEAFF
TRBD2	TRBJ2-3	NA	TRBV6-4	TGTGCCAACGGGGCTAGCGGGAGTTGGACAGATACGCAGTATTTT	CANGASGSWTDTQYF
TRBD1	TRBJ2-3	NA	TRBV13	TGTGCCAGCAGCTTAAGGGGGCCAGATACGCAGTATTTT	CASSLRGPDTQYF
NA	TRBJ2-7	NA	TRBV11-2	TGTGCCAGCAGCTTAAGGGTAGGGCGGGGCACCTACGAGCAGTACTTC	CASSLRVGRGTYEQYF
TRBD1	TRBJ1-6	NA	TRBV10-3	TGTGCCACCGAAGGGGGCGCGGATAATTCACCCCTCCACTTT	CATEGGADNSPLHF
NA	TRBJ2-5	NA	TRBV7-8	TGTGCCAGCAGCTTCCAGGGGGGGGGCCAAGAGACCCAGTACTTC	CASSFQGGGQETQYF
TRBD2	TRBJ2-7	NA	TRBV7-8	TGTGCCAGCAGCCCTGGACTAGCGGGAGTTCAAGGAGAGCAGTACTTC	CASSPGLAGVQGEQYF
TRBD1	TRBJ2-5	NA	TRBV24-1	TGTGCCACCAGTGAAACCGACAGGGGGCTGAGGGAGACCCAGTACTTC	CATSETDRGLRETQYF
NA	TRBJ2-2	NA	TRBV7-3	TGTGCCAGCAGCTTAATAGGTCCTAGGACGAACACCGGGGAGCTGTTTTTT	CASSLIGPRTNTGELFF
NA	TRBJ1-2	NA	TRBV6-5	TGTGCCAGCAGTTACCAAGGCTACACCTTC	CASSYQGYTF
NA	TRBJ2-1	NA	TRBV15	TGTGCCACCAGCAGACAAGCGGCAGGGCAGCTTCAGTTCTTC	CATSRQAAGQLQFF
NA	TRBJ2-1	NA	TRBV7-3	TGTGCCAGCAGCTCACGAGGGGGGGCCAATGAGCAGTTCTTC	CASSSRGGANEQFF
NA	TRBJ1-1	NA	TRBV6-5	TGTGCCAGCAGGAGACAGAATTACGAAAACACTGAAGCTTTCTTT	CASRRQNYENTEAFF